Below, 29 T cell receptor beta chains from the same sample are listed, as sequenced in a study of T cells expressing NK-cell markers. TCRdb reprocessed the 5' RACE reads, with one entry per CDR3 protein and no DNA. This listing includes around 260,000 distinct CDR3 sequences. The sequenced material came from blood T cells: a sorted CD56 or NKG2C T cell subset, CD4+ or CD8+ T cells, or bulk PBMC T cells (not recorded which). These receptors originate from a woman aged 18 to 75 in good health.

The gene calls are TRBV20-1 and TRBJ2-3; TCRdb calls TRBD2, which cannot be checked without DNA. The CDR3 totals 14 residues. Per germline, CDR1 DFQATT and CDR2 SNEGSKA (reference sequence). CDR3 sequence: CSASVAGVPDTQYF.

The chain recombines TRBV18 with TRBJ2-3; TCRdb returns TRBD2, unconfirmable since there is no DNA. This CDR3 has 15 residues. The germline gives CDR1 KGHSH, CDR2 LQKENI. The CDR3 sequence is CASSPGGGASDTQYF.

The chain couples TRBV12-3 or TRBV12-4 to TRBJ2-3; there is no DNA to check the TCRdb D call of TRBD2. There are 17 residues in the CDR3. CDR3: CASSLVRLAGGVDTQYF.

The chain employs TRBV20-1 and TRBJ2-3; there is no DNA to check the TCRdb D call of TRBD1. Germline V CDR1 and CDR2: DFQATT, SNEGSKA (reference sequence). The CDR3 runs 13 residues. This chain's CDR3 is CSANGAVSDTQYF.

The chain's CDR3 is CASSIRDPWNEQFF. This rearrangement joins TRBV7-6 to TRBJ2-1; no DNA is available, so the TRBD1 call from TCRdb remains unchecked. The CDR3 covers 14 residues. CDR1 is SGHVS, CDR2 FNYEAQ, per germline.

The rearrangement joins TRBV6-2 or TRBV6-3 to TRBJ2-1; the TCRdb D gene call, TRBD1, has no DNA to confirm it. CDR3 length equals 14 residues. Germline-derived CDR1 and CDR2 are MNHEY and SVGEGT. The CDR3 loop is CASSPTGEGNEQFF.

V usage is TRBV16 and J usage is TRBJ2-7. Germline assignment: CDR1 KGHSY and CDR2 FQNENV. The CDR3 contains 14 residues. This CDR3 reads CASSQYGVSYEQYF.

The chain has TRBV7-9 and TRBJ1-1; checking the TCRdb D call of TRBD1 is not possible without DNA. Germline values: CDR1 SEHNR, CDR2 FQNEAQ (reference sequence). The CDR3 contains 15 residues. Here the CDR3 reads CASSLDRGMNTEAFF.

The chain carries TRBV4-3 and TRBJ2-3. The germline gives CDR1 LGHNA, CDR2 YSLEER. This CDR3 region has 16 residues. The CDR3 spells CASSQESGLSTDTQYF.

The CDR3 spells CAGNLGRRQFF. The V gene is TRBV30, the J gene TRBJ2-1; the TRBD1 assignment by TCRdb is unverifiable without DNA. CDR1 is GTSNPN, CDR2 SVGIG, per germline (reference sequence). The CDR3 is 11 residues long. The complete variable domain, with remaining parts taken from reference TRBV30 and TRBJ2-1, reads SQTIHQWPATLVQPVGSPLSLECTVEGTSNPNLYWYRQAAGRGLQLLFYSVGIGQISSEVPQNLSASRPQDRQFILSSKKLLLSDSGFYLCAGNLGRRQFFGPGTRLTVL.

The chain carries TRBV24-1 and TRBJ2-5; the TCRdb D gene call, TRBD1, has no DNA to confirm it. Germline V gene sequence: CDR1 KGHDR, CDR2 SFDVKD. The CDR3 loop spans 17 amino acids. The CDR3 spells CATGSVGQPGDEKTQYF.

The rearrangement links TRBV7-9 to TRBJ2-2; TCRdb lists TRBD2, though no DNA is available to test this call. The CDR3 runs 17 residues. Germline CDR1 and CDR2: SEHNR and FQNEAQ (reference sequence). The CDR3: CASSSSRAGGTRGELFF.

The gene calls are TRBV20-1 and TRBJ2-3; TCRdb returns TRBD1, unconfirmable since there is no DNA. Germline V gives CDR1 DFQATT, CDR2 SNEGSKA (reference sequence). CDR3 length: 14 residues. The CDR3 is CSAMRDGGGDTQYF.

This chain uses TRBV6-1 with TRBJ1-6; as DNA is missing, the TRBD1 call by TCRdb cannot be tested. The CDR3 runs 16 residues. CDR1 is MNHNS and CDR2 is SASEGT in the germline V gene. CDR3: CASSPGTGAFNSPFHF.

The chain employs TRBV4-1 and TRBJ2-4; no DNA is available, so the TRBD2 call from TCRdb remains unchecked. The CDR3 extends over 11 amino acids. CDR1 MGHRA and CDR2 YSYEKL come from the germline V gene. This CDR3 reads CASRGEDIQYF.

J is TRBJ2-6 and V is TRBV2; TCRdb picks TRBD2, but there is no DNA to check that call. Germline V lookup: CDR1 SNHLY, CDR2 FYNNEI. The length of the CDR3 is 18 residues. CDR3 loop: CASSGFLVARPGANVLTF.

The rearrangement joins TRBV9 to TRBJ2-5; TCRdb outputs TRBD1, but without DNA this stays unchecked. In germline, CDR1 is SGDLS, CDR2 YYNGEE. CDR3 length: 14 amino acids. This CDR3 is CASSVEQGEATQYF.

The rearrangement joins TRBV5-1 to TRBJ1-1; TCRdb selects TRBD1, and the lack of DNA leaves this call unchecked. The CDR3 is 16 amino acids. Germline V CDR1 and CDR2: SGHRS, YFSETQ. CDR3 region: CASSWGDRALNTEAFF. Full variable domain (remainder filled in from reference TRBV5-1 and TRBJ1-1): KAGVTQTPRYLIKTRGQQVTLSCSPISGHRSVSWYQQTPGQGLQFLFEYFSETQRNKGNFPGRFSGRQFSNSRSEMNVSTLELGDSALYLCASSWGDRALNTEAFFGQGTRLTVV.

The chain's CDR3 is CASSPTGNRNQPQHF. This chain connects TRBV18 to TRBJ1-5; the TCRdb D gene call, TRBD1, has no DNA to confirm it. There are 15 residues in the CDR3. From germline, CDR1 is KGHSH and CDR2 LQKENI.

This chain links TRBV14 with TRBJ2-3. The CDR3 loop spans 13 amino acids. Germline CDR1 is SGHDN and CDR2 is FVKESK. CDR3 sequence reads: CASSQEKADTQYF.

The chain employs TRBV29-1 and TRBJ1-1. The length of the CDR3 is 11 residues. The V gene's germline CDR1 is SQVTM and CDR2 ANQGSEA. The CDR3 is CSVEHPTEAFF.

This chain uses TRBV5-4 with TRBJ2-5. CDR1 is SGHNT, CDR2 YYREEE, per germline (reference sequence). The CDR3 consists of 14 residues. CDR3 amino acids: CASSLMEMQETQYF.

The V call is TRBV18, the J call TRBJ1-1; TCRdb designates TRBD1, a call that cannot be tested without DNA. The CDR3 is 15 amino acids. Germline values: CDR1 KGHSH, CDR2 LQKENI. CDR3 region: CASSPATGSDTEAFF. The full variable domain, with the rest looked up from reference TRBV18 and TRBJ1-1, is NAGVMQNPRHLVRRRGQEARLRCSPMKGHSHVYWYRQLPEEGLKFMVYLQKENIIDESGMPKERFSAEFPKEGPSILRIQQVVRGDSAAYFCASSPATGSDTEAFFGQGTRLTVV.

The chain links TRBV29-1 to TRBJ2-1; with no DNA, the TCRdb D assignment of TRBD2 cannot be verified. Germline V CDR1 and CDR2: SQVTM, ANQGSEA. The CDR3 is made up of 13 amino acids. The CDR3 is CSVASGRAGEQFF.

The chain joins TRBV4-3 to TRBJ1-1. The CDR3 runs to 13 residues. CDR1 LGHNA and CDR2 YSLEER come from the germline V gene. The CDR3: CASSQDWRAEAFF.

The chain joins TRBV6-5 to TRBJ2-3. The CDR3 consists of 15 residues. Per the germline V gene, CDR1 is MNHEY and CDR2 is SVGAGI. The CDR3 protein is CASSYYGDSTDTQYF.

This chain joins TRBV7-2 and TRBJ2-1; TCRdb lists TRBD2, though no DNA is available to test this call. The CDR3 has 16 amino acids. Per germline, CDR1 SGHTA and CDR2 FQGNSA. CDR3 loop: CASSASGTSSYNEQFF.

The chain couples TRBV12-3 or TRBV12-4 to TRBJ1-2; as DNA is missing, the TRBD1 call by TCRdb cannot be tested. This CDR3 contains 12 residues. CDR3 sequence reads: CASSSQGSGYTF.

The chain couples TRBV4-3 to TRBJ2-4; the TCRdb D gene call, TRBD1, has no DNA to confirm it. The CDR3 has 14 amino acids. The germline V gene has CDR1 LGHNA and CDR2 YSLEER. The CDR3 protein is CASSQDWGKNIQYF.